These 31 T cell receptor beta chains were sequenced from one sample in a study of T cell responses to AZD1222 COVID-19 vaccine. Profiled with immunoSEQ multiplex PCR; TCRdb holds only in-frame clones, not every one. The data show about 180,000 clones, around 89% seen once. The sample consisted of peripheral blood, taken 28 days after the second dose of the MenACWY control vaccine. The receptors shown here come from an adult who received the MenACWY meningococcal vaccine as a control.

V gene TRBV20-1 combines with J gene TRBJ2-7; no definite D call. CDR3 length: 11 amino acids. CDR1 is DFQATT, CDR2 SNEGSKA, per germline (reference sequence). V lost 7 bases, J lost 5 bases, and 12 bases lay in between. CDR3 amino acids: CSVPHGHEQYF. CDR3 nucleotides: TGCAGTGTACCCCACGGGCACGAGCAGTACTTC.

V is TRBV4-2 and J is TRBJ2-1; possibly TRBD1 for D (6 bases). The germline CDR1 and CDR2 sequences are LGHNA and YNFKEQ. V was shortened by 1 base and J by 0 bases, with 10 bases between the two germline ends. CDR3 length equals 16 residues. CDR3 coding DNA: TGTGCCAGCAGCCAAGCTCTACAGGGCTCCTACAATGAGCAGTTCTTC. This encodes CASSQALQGSYNEQFF.

The chain has TRBV10-3 and TRBJ2-7; 8 nucleotides align to TRBD1. Germline assignment: CDR1 ENHRY and CDR2 SYGVKD. V trimming: 6 bases; J trimming: 0 bases; junction bases outside the gene matches: 10. The CDR3 consists of 16 residues. The CDR3: CAIRHPDRAGSYEQYF. In DNA form, the CDR3 reads TGTGCCATCAGGCACCCGGACAGGGCCGGCTCCTACGAGCAGTACTTC.

This sequence joins TRBV9 and TRBJ1-1, with TRBD1 matching over 7 bases. CDR1 is SGDLS and CDR2 is YYNGEE in the germline V gene. V lost 0 bases, J lost 4 bases, and 3 bases stayed unmatched. This CDR3 is 14 amino acids long. CDR3 residues: CASSVVGTATEAFF. For the CDR3, the DNA is TGTGCCAGCAGCGTAGTTGGGACAGCCACTGAAGCTTTCTTT.

This sequence joins TRBV28 and TRBJ2-7, with 9 bases matching TRBD1. The CDR3 is 14 residues long. V was pared by 3 bases and J by 3 bases, with 3 bases of the junction left unmatched. Germline V gene data show CDR1 as MDHEN and CDR2 as SYDVKM. The CDR3 reads CASSLGGQGYEQYF. The CDR3 DNA reads TGTGCCAGCAGTTTGGGGGGACAGGGCTACGAGCAGTACTTC.

This chain joins TRBV30 and TRBJ1-5, with TRBD1 matching over 12 bases. From germline, CDR1 is GTSNPN and CDR2 SVGIG (reference sequence). V was clipped by 8 bases and J by 5 bases; unmatched bases: 4. This CDR3 spans 13 amino acids. In DNA form, the CDR3 reads TGTGCCGCGGGACAGGGGGCCGATCAGCCCCAGCATTTT. Amino acids: CAAGQGADQPQHF.

The genes are TRBV7-2 and TRBJ1-3; 8 positions agree with TRBD1. The CDR3 runs 15 residues. Germline CDR1 reads SGHTA; CDR2 reads FQGNSA. The trim removed 1 base at V and 4 bases at J, leaving 3 bases unmatched. Here the CDR3 reads CASSLGTGFGNTIYF. The DNA for the CDR3 is TGTGCCAGCAGCTTAGGGACAGGGTTCGGAAACACCATATATTTT. Complete variable domain (other parts from reference TRBV7-2 and TRBJ1-3): GAGVSQSPSNKVTEKGKDVELRCDPISGHTALYWYRQSLGQGLEFLIYFQGNSAPDKSGLPSDRFSAERTGGSVSTLTIQRTQQEDSAVYLCASSLGTGFGNTIYFGEGSWLTVV.

The chain carries TRBV27 and TRBJ2-7, with 8 bases lining up with TRBD1. The CDR3 runs to 15 residues. V lost 3 bases, J lost 2 bases, and 6 bases stayed unmatched. CDR1 and CDR2 (germline): MNHEY, SMNVEV (reference sequence). The CDR3 protein is CASSFSGTGAYEQYF. The CDR3 DNA is TGTGCCAGCAGTTTCTCTGGGACAGGAGCCTACGAGCAGTACTTC.

This chain links TRBV7-2 with TRBJ2-7; a weak D match, TRBD2 (6 bases). In germline, CDR1 is SGHTA, CDR2 FQGNSA. There are 15 residues in the CDR3. V dropped 6 bases and J dropped 7 bases, with 22 bases sitting between them. CDR3: CASSHAPRAREEQYF. CDR3 bases: TGTGCCAGCAGTCATGCCCCGCGGGCTCGGGAGGAGCAGTACTTC.

The chain has TRBV5-1 and TRBJ1-1; D uncertain. CDR3 size: 17 residues. The V gene's germline CDR1 is SGHRS and CDR2 YFSETQ. V lost 0 bases and J lost 0, with 15 bases in between. This CDR3 is CASSLARSLFMNTEAFF. In DNA, the CDR3 is TGCGCCAGCAGCTTGGCCCGGAGTCTGTTCATGAACACTGAAGCTTTCTTT.

This clone has only one observation. CDR3 amino acids: CASRQGTLYTEAFF. In DNA, the CDR3 is TGTGCCAGCCGACAGGGGACTCTGTACACTGAAGCTTTCTTT. The rearrangement joins TRBV10-3 to TRBJ1-1, with 8 bases identical to TRBD1. Germline assignment: CDR1 ENHRY and CDR2 SYGVKD. CDR3 length: 14 amino acids. The V segment lost 10 bases and the J segment 3 bases; nucleotides outside the gene matches: 10.

This rearrangement joins TRBV19 to TRBJ1-4; D is possibly TRBD1 (5 bases). The germline gives CDR1 LNHDA, CDR2 SQIVND (reference sequence). The CDR3 totals 13 residues. Trimming stripped 7 bases from V and 8 bases from J, with 14 bases between. The CDR3 sequence: CASTPQGSEKLFF. The CDR3 DNA reads TGTGCCAGTACCCCGCAGGGCAGCGAAAAACTGTTTTTT.

The J gene is TRBJ1-6, the V gene TRBV2; D is possibly TRBD1 (5 bases). Per the germline V gene, CDR1 is SNHLY and CDR2 is FYNNEI. V was clipped by 4 bases and J by 6 bases, with 13 bases between them. The CDR3 length is 15 residues. CDR3 coding DNA: TGTGCCAGCAGTGGACGGACACTTACTAATTCACCCCTCCACTTT. It is translated as CASSGRTLTNSPLHF.

In this sample, this clone turned up a few times. The chain is built from TRBV7-2 and TRBJ1-6, with unresolved D. This CDR3 has 12 amino acids. Per the germline V gene, CDR1 is SGHTA and CDR2 is FQGNSA. V shed 2 bases and J shed 14 bases, with 10 bases lying between them. CDR3 bases: TGTGCCAGCAGCTTAACCCCGGGAACCCTCCACTTT. Protein: CASSLTPGTLHF. Supplemented by reference TRBV7-2 and TRBJ1-6, the full variable domain reads GAGVSQSPSNKVTEKGKDVELRCDPISGHTALYWYRQSLGQGLEFLIYFQGNSAPDKSGLPSDRFSAERTGGSVSTLTIQRTQQEDSAVYLCASSLTPGTLHFGNGTRLTVT.

The chain carries TRBV28 and TRBJ1-4; 8 bases map to TRBD1. Germline V gene sequence: CDR1 MDHEN, CDR2 SYDVKM. Trimming removed 5 bases from V and 5 bases from J; junction bases left unmatched: 7. The CDR3 totals 15 residues. The CDR3 sequence: CASSPTGVVNEKLFF. For the CDR3, the DNA is TGTGCCAGCAGTCCGACAGGGGTCGTAAATGAAAAACTGTTTTTT.

This clone was detected only once. V and J are TRBV5-1 and TRBJ2-5, with D possibly TRBD2 on 7 matching bases. The CDR3 runs to 17 residues. Trimming cost V 4 bases and J 3 bases, with 22 bases left between them. Germline CDR1 reads SGHRS; CDR2 reads YFSETQ. CDR3 in amino acids: CASSPRPPQGGEETQYF. In DNA form, the CDR3 reads TGCGCCAGCAGCCCACGGCCGCCACAGGGAGGGGAAGAGACCCAGTACTTC.

This chain links TRBV5-4 with TRBJ2-1, with TRBD2 matching over 9 bases. The CDR3 has 16 amino acids. J gave up 7 bases and V 3 bases, and 11 bases lay outside the gene matches. From germline, CDR1 is SGHNT and CDR2 YYREEE (reference sequence). In DNA form, the CDR3 reads TGTGCCAGCAGCTCCCTCGGGCTAGCGGGAAAGAATGAGCAGTTCTTC. Residues: CASSSLGLAGKNEQFF.

The chain employs TRBV28 and TRBJ1-1, with a possible D match to TRBD1 (6 bases). This CDR3 has 12 amino acids. Deletions cut 5 bases from V and 7 bases from J, with 11 bases between. Germline V CDR1 and CDR2: MDHEN, SYDVKM. The CDR3 region has the DNA TGTGCCAGCAGTGCCTTGACAGGTGAAGCTTTCTTT. It yields the protein CASSALTGEAFF.

In DNA, the CDR3 is TGTGCCAGCAGTATCCCGGGACCACCATTCGGGGAGCTGTTTTTT. It specifies CASSIPGPPFGELFF. V gene TRBV27 combines with J gene TRBJ2-2; tentatively, D is TRBD1 or TRBD2 (5 bases each). Germline CDR1 MNHEY, CDR2 SMNVEV (reference sequence). The CDR3 runs 15 residues. Trimming stripped 5 bases from V and 7 bases from J, with 17 bases between.

The CDR3 nucleotides are TGTGCCAGCACCCCGGGACAGGGCACATCTCGGTATGGCTACACCTTC. As protein: CASTPGQGTSRYGYTF. The chain joins TRBV27 to TRBJ1-2, with TRBD1 matching over 9 bases. With 7 bases clipped from V and 5 bases from J, the junction kept 14 bases outside the gene matches. The CDR3 runs 16 residues. CDR1 MNHEY and CDR2 SMNVEV come from the germline V gene (reference sequence).

This clone was detected only once. The chain links TRBV7-2 to TRBJ1-1, with 8 bases that match TRBD1. V was pared by 7 bases and J by 1 base, with 8 bases of the junction left unmatched. The CDR3 loop spans 15 amino acids. CDR1 is SGHTA, CDR2 FQGNSA, per germline. CDR3 amino acids: CASMITGGANTEAFF. CDR3 sequence (DNA): TGTGCCAGCATGATAACAGGGGGAGCGAACACTGAAGCTTTCTTT. Drawing the rest from reference TRBV7-2 and TRBJ1-1, the complete variable domain is GAGVSQSPSNKVTEKGKDVELRCDPISGHTALYWYRQSLGQGLEFLIYFQGNSAPDKSGLPSDRFSAERTGGSVSTLTIQRTQQEDSAVYLCASMITGGANTEAFFGQGTRLTVV.

The chain recombines TRBV2 with TRBJ1-5; 7 bases are shared with TRBD1. This CDR3 is 12 amino acids long. Germline CDR1 and CDR2: SNHLY and FYNNEI. V shed 8 bases, J shed 4 bases, and the junction held 2 bases outside the gene matches. The CDR3 DNA reads as TGTGCCAGCGGGACAGAGAATCAGCCCCAGCATTTT. Its protein is CASGTENQPQHF. The variable domain in full, completed from reference TRBV2 and TRBJ1-5, reads EPEVTQTPSHQVTQMGQEVILRCVPISNHLYFYWYRQILGQKVEFLVSFYNNEISEKSEIFDDQFSVERPDGSNFTLKIRSTKLEDSAMYFCASGTENQPQHFGDGTRLSIL.

J is TRBJ2-5 and V is TRBV30; D remains unclear. V was cut by 2 bases and J by 9 bases, with 16 bases left in between. The CDR3 runs 13 residues. The germline V gene encodes CDR1 GTSNPN and CDR2 SVGIG (reference sequence). This CDR3 reads CAWSYGTPGAQYF. CDR3 sequence (DNA): TGTGCCTGGAGTTACGGTACCCCTGGGGCCCAGTACTTC.

V is TRBV2 and J is TRBJ1-2, with D perhaps matching TRBD1 (5 bases). V was cut by 4 bases and J by 4 bases, with 13 bases left in between. This CDR3 contains 14 residues. Germline CDR1 SNHLY, CDR2 FYNNEI. As DNA, the CDR3 is TGTGCCAGCAGTGCCCGACGGACAACCTATGGCTACACCTTC. It is translated as CASSARRTTYGYTF.

The chain links TRBV10-3 to TRBJ2-2; 9 nucleotides agree with TRBD1. CDR1 is ENHRY and CDR2 is SYGVKD in the germline V gene. The trim removed 7 bases at V and 3 bases at J, leaving 12 bases unmatched. The CDR3 runs to 17 residues. The CDR3: CAIKRGRQGEYTGELFF. The CDR3 DNA reads TGTGCCATCAAGAGGGGGAGACAGGGGGAGTACACCGGGGAGCTGTTTTTT.

The chain has TRBV29-1 and TRBJ2-1, with 8 bases aligning to TRBD2. CDR1 and CDR2 (germline): SQVTM, ANQGSEA. With 5 bases clipped from V and 8 bases from J, the junction kept 11 bases outside the gene matches. This CDR3 is built from 14 residues. CDR3 in amino acids: CSVMWREAPHEQFF. DNA of the CDR3: TGCAGCGTTATGTGGCGGGAGGCCCCGCATGAGCAGTTCTTC.

V gene TRBV28 combines with J gene TRBJ2-4; D is ambiguous. The CDR3 extends over 15 amino acids. Trimming shortened V by 6 bases and J by 0 bases, and 12 bases separated the two germline ends. Germline V lookup: CDR1 MDHEN, CDR2 SYDVKM. The CDR3: CASSQLPQAKNIQYF. The CDR3 nucleotides are TGTGCCAGCAGCCAACTACCCCAAGCCAAAAACATTCAGTACTTC.

V gene TRBV27 combines with J gene TRBJ2-1; TRBD2 might be the D (5 bases). Trimming stripped 5 bases from V and 1 base from J, with 15 bases between. The CDR3 has 16 amino acids. Germline V CDR1 and CDR2: MNHEY, SMNVEV (reference sequence). In DNA, the CDR3 is TGTGCCAGCAGTGGCCCAGACTACTATTCCTACAATGAGCAGTTCTTC. It codes for CASSGPDYYSYNEQFF.

Points on this clone: Additional DNA sequences in this sample encode the identical CDR3. The J gene is TRBJ2-7, the V gene TRBV29-1; the D is unclear. The germline CDR1 and CDR2 sequences are SQVTM and ANQGSEA. CDR3 length equals 11 residues. Trimming took 6 bases from V and 2 from J, leaving 8 bases between them. CDR3: CSVTTAYEQYF. CDR3 DNA: TGCAGCGTGACGACCGCCTACGAGCAGTACTTC.

This chain connects TRBV7-8 to TRBJ1-2; 8 bases map to TRBD1. There are 14 residues in the CDR3. The V gene end was trimmed by 1 base and the J gene end by 8 bases; junction bases not matched to a gene: 6. Germline loops: CDR1 SGHVS, CDR2 FQNEAQ. CDR3 bases: TGTGCCAGCAGCTTAGAGAGGACAGGGCGAGGCTACACCTTC. This sequence encodes CASSLERTGRGYTF. The variable domain in full, completed from reference TRBV7-8 and TRBJ1-2, reads GAGVSQSPRYKVAKRGQDVALRCDPISGHVSLFWYQQALGQGPEFLTYFQNEAQLDKSGLPSDRFFAERPEGSVSTLKIQRTQQEDSAVYLCASSLERTGRGYTFGSGTRLTVV.

The chain combines TRBV28 with TRBJ1-2; D remains ambiguous. Between the trimmed V and J ends, which lost 4 bases and 4 bases, there was a span of 13 bases. Germline V gives CDR1 MDHEN, CDR2 SYDVKM. The length of the CDR3 is 14 residues. The CDR3 sequence: CASSSTMALYGYTF. For the CDR3, the DNA is TGTGCCAGCAGTTCGACCATGGCCCTCTATGGCTACACCTTC.